Shown below are 29 T cell receptor beta chains from a single sample sequenced in a study of T cells in Graves' hyperthyroidism and ophthalmopathy (dated by TCRdb to between 2018 and 2020). Libraries were prepared through multiplex PCR. Reads for this sample came from an Illumina HiSeq 2000. The TCR beta CDR3 regions were amplified from the RNA transcripts. For the first round of RT-PCR on the TCR CDR3, the HTBI primer set was used together with the Qiagen OneStep RT-PCR kit. Starting from the raw public reads, TCRdb applied fastp trimming at Q25, assembled clones with MiXCR and retained in-frame beta chains. Under each unique CDR3 protein, matching rows form one entry showing the most common genes and DNA. The sample table shows about 700,000 distinct CDR3 sequences, and 45% are seen once. Clones ranked in the top ten supply roughly 6.5% of the sample. The sample comprised peripheral blood or thyroid tissue (not recorded which). All receptors derive from an adult man with Graves' disease, either hyperthyroidism or ophthalmopathy (not recorded which).

This clonotype was found many times. The CDR3 DNA is TGCAGCGTTCGGCAGGGGGCAGTTTTGTATGGCTACACCTTC. Translating gives CSVRQGAVLYGYTF. The chain employs TRBV29-1 and TRBJ1-2; TRBD1 agrees at 8 bases. Germline V gene data show CDR1 as SQVTM and CDR2 as ANQGSEA. V lost 5 bases to trimming and J lost 5 bases; unmatched junction nucleotides: 10. This CDR3 has 14 residues.

The chain couples TRBV24-1 to TRBJ2-5; maybe TRBD1 (6 bases). V lost 11 bases and J 2 bases, leaving 14 bases between the germline ends. The V gene's germline CDR1 is KGHDR and CDR2 SFDVKD. CDR3 size: 13 residues. The CDR3 nucleotides read TGTGCCAGCGTGTTCAGGGGTCAAGAGACCCAGTACTTC. Protein sequence: CASVFRGQETQYF.

The J gene is TRBJ2-7, the V gene TRBV7-2; possible D gene TRBD1, 6 bases. CDR3 size: 16 residues. Germline CDR1 SGHTA, CDR2 FQGNSA. V was pared by 10 bases and J by 6 bases, with 28 bases between. This chain's CDR3 is CATTKIIGTNGGEQYF. As DNA, the CDR3 is TGTGCCACCACTAAAATCATCGGGACAAATGGGGGCGAGCAGTACTTC.

Regarding this clonotype: This sequence may be a read error, since a much larger clone differs from it by one base. The rearrangement joins TRBV10-3 to TRBJ2-7; D unclear. CDR3 length: 13 residues. Germline CDR1 reads ENHRY; CDR2 reads SYGVKD. The CDR3 DNA reads as TGTGCCAGCAGTTACTTCAGCTCCTACGAGCAGTACTTC. Translated, it gives CASSYFSSYEQYF.

This clonotype occurred many times. The rearrangement uses TRBV6-6 and TRBJ1-4; the D is unclear. Germline CDR1 reads MNHNY; CDR2 reads SVGAGI (reference sequence). This CDR3 comprises 15 residues. V lost 2 bases to trimming and J lost 4 bases, with 11 bases between them. This CDR3 reads CASSYVGGNNEKLFF. CDR3 DNA: TGTGCCAGCAGTTACGTTGGAGGGAATAATGAAAAACTGTTTTTT.

This clonotype was detected many times. The chain combines TRBV2 with TRBJ2-7; a weak D match, TRBD2 (6 bases). The ends were cut back, 11 bases at V and 3 bases at J, with 14 bases in the middle. The germline V gene encodes CDR1 SNHLY and CDR2 FYNNEI. The CDR3 consists of 12 residues. CDR3 sequence reads: CAFRTRDYEQYF. The DNA for the CDR3 is TGTGCCTTCAGGACGCGGGACTACGAGCAGTACTTC.

This clonotype came up many times. V is TRBV2 and J is TRBJ1-2, with D maybe TRBD1 (5 bases). The CDR3 extends over 12 amino acids. Germline CDR1 SNHLY, CDR2 FYNNEI. V shed 6 bases and J shed 3 bases, with 8 bases lying between them. CDR3 in amino acids: CASRTDDYGYTF. For the CDR3, the DNA is TGTGCCAGCAGGACAGACGACTATGGCTACACCTTC. Together with reference TRBV2 and TRBJ1-2, the CDR3 gives the full variable domain: EPEVTQTPSHQVTQMGQEVILRCVPISNHLYFYWYRQILGQKVEFLVSFYNNEISEKSEIFDDQFSVERPDGSNFTLKIRSTKLEDSAMYFCASRTDDYGYTFGSGTRLTVV.

V usage is TRBV15 and J usage is TRBJ2-6; D unresolved. CDR1 is LNHNV, CDR2 YYDKDF, per germline (reference sequence). The CDR3 is 13 residues long. V lost 8 bases, J lost 4 bases, and 9 bases lay in between. The CDR3 reads CATLSTGANVLTF. DNA for the CDR3: TGTGCCACCCTCAGTACCGGGGCCAACGTCCTGACTTTC.

This clonotype has a handful of counts. The rearrangement links TRBV6-5 to TRBJ1-6; the D is unclear. Trimming removed 8 bases from V and 7 bases from J, with 9 bases in between. Germline assignment: CDR1 MNHEY and CDR2 SVGAGI. CDR3 length: 12 residues. The CDR3 here is CASRGWNSPLHF. Here the CDR3 DNA reads TGTGCCAGCCGGGGTTGGAATTCACCCCTCCACTTT.

The chain recombines TRBV7-6 with TRBJ2-2, with TRBD2 as a possible D gene (6 bases). The V and J ends lost 4 bases and 3 bases respectively, with 9 bases between them. CDR3 length: 14 amino acids. Per the germline V gene, CDR1 is SGHVS and CDR2 is FNYEAQ. In DNA form, the CDR3 reads TGTGCCAGCAGCTCGCGGGACCACACCGGGGAGCTGTTTTTT. It translates to CASSSRDHTGELFF.

J is TRBJ2-5 and V is TRBV10-3, with D possibly matching TRBD1 (5 bases). Per germline, CDR1 ENHRY and CDR2 SYGVKD. The ends were cut back, 0 bases at V and 4 bases at J, with 9 bases in the middle. CDR3 size: 14 residues. The DNA for the CDR3 is TGTGCCATCAGTGAGTCAGGGGTCGGAGAGACCCAGTACTTC. Protein: CAISESGVGETQYF.

This clonotype appeared a few times. The chain links TRBV7-9 to TRBJ2-7, with 13 bases matching TRBD2. The CDR3 covers 16 residues. Germline V gene lookup returns CDR1 SEHNR and CDR2 FQNEAQ (reference sequence). V was clipped by 5 bases and J by 0 bases; unmatched bases: 4. The CDR3 loop is CASSPGLAGNSYEQYF. The CDR3 DNA is TGTGCCAGCAGCCCGGGACTAGCGGGGAACTCCTACGAGCAGTACTTC.

This clonotype was picked up a small number of times. The chain recombines TRBV5-4 with TRBJ2-5; 10 nucleotides agree with TRBD1. Trimming cost V 6 bases and J 5 bases; bases outside gene matches: 7. The length of the CDR3 is 14 residues. CDR1 and CDR2 from the germline V gene are SGHNT and YYREEE (reference sequence). CDR3 DNA sequence: TGTGCCAGCACCAGACCGGGACAGGGGGAGACCCAGTACTTC. Translated, it gives CASTRPGQGETQYF.

This clonotype appeared many times. This chain connects TRBV15 to TRBJ1-1; 7 bases are a match to TRBD1. The trim removed 1 base at V and 4 bases at J, leaving 6 bases unmatched. Germline loops: CDR1 LNHNV, CDR2 YYDKDF (reference sequence). The CDR3 runs to 15 residues. The CDR3 is CATSRVTGVPTEAFF. DNA of the CDR3: TGTGCCACCAGCAGAGTTACAGGGGTTCCCACTGAAGCTTTCTTT.

The V gene is TRBV11-1, the J gene TRBJ1-4; D is ambiguous. Gene TRBJ2-2 matches the end of the DNA better, so the J call may be wrong. Germline V gene data show CDR1 as SGHAT and CDR2 as FQDESV (reference sequence). This CDR3 comprises 16 residues. The CDR3 coding sequence is TGTGCCAGCAGGCAGACATGGGCAGGTCCCACCGGGGAGCTGTTTTTT. This encodes CASRQTWAGPTGELFF.

V gene TRBV7-4 combines with J gene TRBJ1-6, with 7 bases fitting TRBD1. The CDR3 runs 15 residues. J was trimmed by 6 bases and V by 6 bases; bases with no gene match: 8. Germline values: CDR1 SGHVT, CDR2 SQSDAQ. The CDR3 here is CASSPLTGSNSPLHF. CDR3 in DNA: TGTGCCAGCAGTCCGCTGACAGGGTCTAATTCACCCCTCCACTTT.

With regard to this clonotype: It may be a read error: a sequence one base away is much more abundant. The V gene is TRBV7-8, the J gene TRBJ1-2; no definite D call. Trimming cost V 6 bases and J 4 bases, with 3 bases left between them. Germline assignment: CDR1 SGHVS and CDR2 FQNEAQ. This CDR3 is 10 amino acids long. Written as DNA, the CDR3 is TGTGCCAGCAGGGCCTATGGCTACACCTTC. Protein: CASRAYGYTF.

V and J are TRBV9 and TRBJ1-2; D is undetermined. CDR3 length equals 14 residues. V lost 0 bases and J 2 bases, leaving 8 bases between the germline ends. Per germline, CDR1 SGDLS and CDR2 YYNGEE. CDR3 sequence reads: CASSVASRNYGYTF. CDR3 in DNA: TGTGCCAGCAGCGTAGCGAGCAGAAACTATGGCTACACCTTC. Using reference TRBV9 and TRBJ1-2 for the parts outside the CDR3, the full variable domain is DSGVTQTPKHLITATGQRVTLRCSPRSGDLSVYWYQQSLDQGLQFLIQYYNGEERAKGNILERFSAQQFPDLHSELNLSSLELGDSALYFCASSVASRNYGYTFGSGTRLTVV.

The CDR3 DNA reads as TGTGCCAGCAGTACAGGGTATGGACAGCCCCAGCATTTT. Residues: CASSTGYGQPQHF. V is TRBV6-5 and J is TRBJ1-5; D is perhaps TRBD1 (6 bases). The germline V and J ends were trimmed by 5 bases and 7 bases, with 12 bases remaining between them. CDR3 size: 13 residues. The V gene's germline CDR1 is MNHEY and CDR2 SVGAGI.

This clonotype was observed at least ten times. V is TRBV2 and J is TRBJ2-7, with D perhaps being TRBD1 or TRBD2 (5 bases each). The CDR3 totals 14 residues. V was clipped by 1 base and J by 2 bases, with 9 bases between them. Germline-derived CDR1 and CDR2 are SNHLY and FYNNEI. As DNA, the CDR3 is TGTGCCAGCAGTGAAGGGGACGGGCCCTACGAGCAGTACTTC. It encodes CASSEGDGPYEQYF.

This clonotype was picked up many times. The gene calls are TRBV2 and TRBJ1-4; D not certain. The CDR3 consists of 12 residues. V was shortened by 8 bases and J by 8 bases, with 12 bases between the two germline ends. Germline V gives CDR1 SNHLY, CDR2 FYNNEI. The CDR3 reads CASSLQWEKLFF. The CDR3 DNA sequence: TGTGCCAGCTCGTTGCAGTGGGAAAAACTGTTTTTT.

J is TRBJ1-2 and V is TRBV7-9, with D hard to call. This CDR3 contains 15 residues. V lost 3 bases, J lost 4 bases, and 15 bases lay in between. The V gene's germline CDR1 is SEHNR and CDR2 FQNEAQ (reference sequence). This chain's CDR3 is CASSLYGVDSYGYTF. For the CDR3, the DNA is TGTGCCAGCAGCTTGTATGGAGTCGATTCCTATGGCTACACCTTC.

This clonotype was seen a handful of times. The chain uses TRBV20-1 and TRBJ1-2; D gene unclear. The CDR3 length is 14 residues. Germline lookup yields CDR1 DFQATT and CDR2 SNEGSKA (reference sequence). Trimming shortened V by 0 bases and J by 2 bases, and 10 bases separated the two germline ends. CDR3 loop: CSARELSGNYGYTF. CDR3 sequence (DNA): TGCAGTGCTAGAGAACTTTCGGGGAACTATGGCTACACCTTC.

This clonotype has more than one count but fewer than ten. The chain links TRBV7-3 to TRBJ2-7; 9 bases fit TRBD2. V gave up 0 bases and J gave up 2 bases; unmatched junction bases: 2. The CDR3 is made up of 15 amino acids. CDR1 and CDR2 (germline): SGHTA, FQGTGA. The CDR3 DNA is TGTGCCAGCAGCTTAACGGGCGGGGGGGCCTACGAGCAGTACTTC. Protein: CASSLTGGGAYEQYF. Variable domain in full (rest from reference TRBV7-3 and TRBJ2-7): GAGVSQTPSNKVTEKGKYVELRCDPISGHTALYWYRQSLGQGPEFLIYFQGTGAADDSGLPNDRFFAVRPEGSVSTLKIQRTERGDSAVYLCASSLTGGGAYEQYFGPGTRLTVT.

Regarding this clonotype: This may come from a read error, since a much larger clone is one base off. This rearrangement joins TRBV2 to TRBJ1-1, with TRBD1 identical over 7 bases. The CDR3 loop spans 14 amino acids. CDR1 is SNHLY, CDR2 FYNNEI, per germline. CDR3 sequence: CATSDDRVNTEAFF. The CDR3, as DNA: TGTGCCACCAGTGACGACAGGGTGAACACTGAAGCTTTCTTT.

The V and J genes are TRBV19 and TRBJ1-5; maybe TRBD1 (6 bases). The CDR3 sequence is 18 residues long. Germline lookup yields CDR1 LNHDA and CDR2 SQIVND (reference sequence). Trimming removed 0 bases from V and 2 bases from J, with 17 bases in between. The CDR3 region has the DNA TGTGCCAGTAGTATAGATTGGCCAGGGGAGGTGGGCAATCAGCCCCAGCATTTT. Translating gives CASSIDWPGEVGNQPQHF.

The rearrangement uses TRBV25-1 and TRBJ2-7; perhaps TRBD1 as D (5 bases). In germline, CDR1 is MGHDK, CDR2 SYGVNS. The CDR3 is 10 amino acids. The CDR3 region is CAQATYEQYF. The CDR3 DNA reads TGTGCACAGGCCACCTACGAGCAGTACTTC.

The V and J genes are TRBV12-5 and TRBJ1-2; D unclear. The CDR3 extends over 16 amino acids. V gave up 0 bases and J gave up 4 bases, with 15 bases separating them. Germline CDR1 LGHNT, CDR2 FRNRAP. CDR3 region: CASGLVRGMASYGYTF. The DNA for the CDR3 is TGTGCTAGTGGTTTGGTACGTGGGATGGCTAGCTATGGCTACACCTTC.

This rearrangement joins TRBV29-1 to TRBJ2-7; 15 positions agree with TRBD2. The CDR3 is made up of 14 amino acids. CDR1 SQVTM and CDR2 ANQGSEA come from the germline V gene. The V segment lost 7 bases and the J segment 2 bases; nucleotides outside the gene matches: 3. The DNA for the CDR3 is TGCAGCGCGGGACTAGCGGGGGGTCCCTACGAGCAGTACTTC. This gives the protein CSAGLAGGPYEQYF.